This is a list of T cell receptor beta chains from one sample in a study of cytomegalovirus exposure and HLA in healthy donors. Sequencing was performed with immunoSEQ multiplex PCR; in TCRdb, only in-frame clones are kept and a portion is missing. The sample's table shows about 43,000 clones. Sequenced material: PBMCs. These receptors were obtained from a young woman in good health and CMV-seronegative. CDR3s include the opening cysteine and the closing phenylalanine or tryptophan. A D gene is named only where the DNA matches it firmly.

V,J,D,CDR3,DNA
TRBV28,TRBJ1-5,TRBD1,CASSFQTGNSQPQHF,TGTGCCAGCAGTTTCCAGACAGGGAACAGTCAGCCCCAGCATTTT
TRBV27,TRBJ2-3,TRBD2,CASSSTRLAGTTDTQYF,TGTGCCAGCAGTTCCACCCGACTAGCGGGAACGACAGATACGCAGTATTTT
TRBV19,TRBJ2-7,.,CASSLGAAVNEQYF,TGTGCCAGTAGTCTGGGGGCCGCTGTGAACGAGCAGTACTTC
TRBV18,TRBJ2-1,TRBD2,CASSPPGLAGVNEQFF,TGTGCCAGCTCACCACCGGGACTAGCGGGAGTCAATGAGCAGTTCTTC
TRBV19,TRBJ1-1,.,CASRQQVNTEAFF,TGTGCCAGTAGACAACAGGTAAACACTGAAGCTTTCTTT
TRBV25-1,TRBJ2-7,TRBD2,CASIAGGSYEQYF,TGTGCCAGCATAGCGGGGGGTTCCTACGAGCAGTACTTC
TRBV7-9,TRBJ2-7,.,CASSLGLGAGYEQYF,TGTGCCAGCAGCTTAGGGCTAGGGGCCGGATACGAGCAGTACTTC
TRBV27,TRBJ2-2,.,CASKGWGDTGELFF,TGTGCCAGCAAGGGGTGGGGGGACACCGGGGAGCTGTTTTTT
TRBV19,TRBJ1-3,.,CASSIDGDSGNTIYF,TGTGCCAGTAGTATAGACGGTGACTCTGGAAACACCATATATTTT
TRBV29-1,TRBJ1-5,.,CSVEAGGNQPQHF,TGCAGCGTTGAGGCAGGGGGCAATCAGCCCCAGCATTTT